Presented here are 17 T cell receptor beta chains from one specimen sequenced in a study of T cells in tuberculosis. Cells were sorted from thawed PBMC rested overnight and stained with GMM-loaded CD1B tetramer, viability dye and anti-CD3. C32 glucose monomycolate from Rhodococcus equi was loaded onto the CD1B tetramers. Sequencing used immunoSEQ multiplex PCR; TCRdb keeps in-frame clones, though not all of them. The sample contains tens of thousands of clones, approximately 91% of which appear only once. What was sequenced was CD1b-GMM tetramer-negative cells sorted from PBMCs. These receptors came from an adult woman with latent tuberculosis.

This chain links TRBV6-1 with TRBJ1-1; D is uncertain. Germline CDR1 reads MNHNS; CDR2 reads SASEGT. There are 14 residues in the CDR3. Trimming shortened V by 1 base and J by 0 bases, and 6 bases separated the two germline ends. CDR3 DNA sequence: TGTGCCAGCAGTGAAGGGACTTTGAACACTGAAGCTTTCTTT. It yields the protein CASSEGTLNTEAFF.

The J gene is TRBJ1-2, the V gene TRBV11-2; D may be TRBD1 (6 bases). From germline, CDR1 is SGHAT and CDR2 FQNNGV. The CDR3 has 13 amino acids. The V and J ends lost 2 bases and 4 bases respectively, with 8 bases between them. CDR3 sequence reads: CASSLTGSYGYTF. The CDR3 DNA reads as TGTGCCAGCAGCTTAACAGGGTCCTATGGCTACACCTTC.

The genes are TRBV10-3 and TRBJ1-5; D not certain. The CDR3 runs 13 residues. Per the germline V gene, CDR1 is ENHRY and CDR2 is SYGVKD. V was pared by 4 bases and J by 7 bases, with 11 bases between. The CDR3 DNA follows: TGTGCCATCAGTGGACCTCCCGGGCAGCCCCAGCATTTT. Its translation: CAISGPPGQPQHF.

This chain uses TRBV4-1 with TRBJ2-5, with a tentative D call TRBD1 (5 bases). Trimming shortened V by 1 base and J by 2 bases, and 8 bases separated the two germline ends. Per the germline V gene, CDR1 is MGHRA and CDR2 is YSYEKL. The CDR3 consists of 14 residues. For the CDR3, the DNA is TGCGCCAGCAGCCAAGGGACACGTCAAGAGACCCAGTACTTC. It codes for CASSQGTRQETQYF.

The rearrangement uses TRBV5-4 and TRBJ1-2; the D gene is possibly TRBD1 (6 bases). Trimming left V 5 bases short and J 3 bases short, with 17 bases between. The germline V gene has CDR1 SGHNT and CDR2 YYREEE (reference sequence). The CDR3 is 15 residues long. CDR3 DNA: TGTGCCAGCAGAGACTCGAGGGGGAGCGACTATGGCTACACCTTC. Its translation: CASRDSRGSDYGYTF.

This chain links TRBV2 with TRBJ2-3; TRBD1 aligns across 9 bases. The trim removed 3 bases at V and 5 bases at J, leaving 9 bases unmatched. Looked up from germline, CDR1 is SNHLY and CDR2 is FYNNEI. The CDR3 covers 16 residues. CDR3 DNA sequence: TGTGCCAGCAGTGAGCCCGGTGGACAGGGGATAGATACGCAGTATTTT. It is translated as CASSEPGGQGIDTQYF.

DNA for the CDR3: TGCGCCAGCAGCTTGGGTAGGAACACTGAAGCTTTCTTT. Protein product: CASSLGRNTEAFF. This chain uses TRBV5-1 with TRBJ1-1; D gene ambiguous. From germline, CDR1 is SGHRS and CDR2 YFSETQ. This CDR3 region has 13 residues. V was shortened by 0 bases and J by 1 base, with 4 bases between the two germline ends.

The genes are TRBV25-1 and TRBJ1-1; D unresolved. CDR1 and CDR2 from the germline V gene are MGHDK and SYGVNS. Trimming removed 6 bases at V and 1 base at J, with 12 bases between. The CDR3 runs to 14 residues. The CDR3 DNA follows: TGTGCCAGCAGGTCGGAGAGGGCGAACACTGAAGCTTTCTTT. Translating it yields CASRSERANTEAFF.

The DNA for the CDR3 is TGCAGTGCTAGCCTCCAGGGTGGCTACACCTTC. This codes for CSASLQGGYTF. The rearrangement uses TRBV20-1 and TRBJ1-2; D is perhaps TRBD1 (5 bases). The CDR3 is made up of 11 amino acids. The germline gives CDR1 DFQATT, CDR2 SNEGSKA (reference sequence). The germline V and J ends were trimmed by 3 bases and 7 bases, with 9 bases remaining between them.

CDR3 sequence (DNA): TGCAGCGCTACGCACAGGGGCCGACCAGATACGCAGTATTTT. It codes for CSATHRGRPDTQYF. The rearrangement links TRBV29-1 to TRBJ2-3; 7 bases match TRBD1. Trimming at V came to 7 bases and at J to 4 bases, leaving 11 bases not matched to a gene. CDR3 size: 14 residues. Per germline, CDR1 SQVTM and CDR2 ANQGSEA.

The gene calls are TRBV11-1 and TRBJ1-1; D is unclear. Germline V lookup: CDR1 SGHAT, CDR2 FQDESV (reference sequence). The CDR3 has 16 residues. Trimming cost V 5 bases and J 1 base, with 17 bases left between them. This CDR3 reads CASSPTITVGNTEAFF. The CDR3 DNA is TGTGCCAGCAGCCCAACAATAACCGTTGGGAACACTGAAGCTTTCTTT. The complete variable domain, with remaining parts taken from reference TRBV11-1 and TRBJ1-1, reads EAEVAQSPRYKITEKSQAVAFWCDPISGHATLYWYRQILGQGPELLVQFQDESVVDDSQLPKDRFSAERLKGVDSTLKIQPAELGDSAMYLCASSPTITVGNTEAFFGQGTRLTVV.

This clone has a single count. The rearrangement uses TRBV28 and TRBJ1-2; D ambiguous. This CDR3 is 15 amino acids long. Germline assignment: CDR1 MDHEN and CDR2 SYDVKM. Between the trimmed V and J ends, which lost 2 bases and 4 bases, there was a span of 14 bases. The CDR3 nucleotides read TGTGCCAGCAGTTTAGGTGGGTGGAGGACCTATGGCTACACCTTC. Amino acids: CASSLGGWRTYGYTF.

The chain joins TRBV10-2 to TRBJ2-7, with a tentative D call TRBD2 (5 bases). The CDR3 totals 13 residues. Trimming pared 7 bases from V and 4 bases from J, leaving 14 bases between. Germline-derived CDR1 and CDR2 are WSHSY and SAAADI. CDR3 residues: CASTQGGPYEQYF. DNA of the CDR3: TGCGCCAGCACCCAAGGAGGTCCGTACGAGCAGTACTTC.

The J gene is TRBJ2-1, the V gene TRBV19; D gene unclear. Germline lookup yields CDR1 LNHDA and CDR2 SQIVND (reference sequence). The CDR3 is made up of 13 amino acids. The germline V and J ends were trimmed by 6 bases and 8 bases, with 14 bases remaining between them. CDR3 coding DNA: TGTGCCAGTAGGGAGCCAGTTTTCTATGAGCAGTTCTTC. Amino acid sequence: CASREPVFYEQFF.

V is TRBV29-1 and J is TRBJ1-5; 10 nucleotides line up with TRBD1. The length of the CDR3 is 12 residues. The germline V gene encodes CDR1 SQVTM and CDR2 ANQGSEA. The ends lost 6 bases at V and 5 bases at J; junction bases unmatched: 1. The DNA of the CDR3 is TGCAGCGTCGGGACAGGGGATCAGCCCCAGCATTTT. Protein: CSVGTGDQPQHF.

CDR3 bases: TGTGCCAGCAGTTTACAGAGGACAGGGAACTATGGCTACACCTTC. Its protein is CASSLQRTGNYGYTF. The gene calls are TRBV27 and TRBJ1-2, with TRBD1 matching 8 bases. The CDR3 has 15 amino acids. The trim removed 2 bases at V and 2 bases at J, leaving 4 bases unmatched. CDR1 MNHEY and CDR2 SMNVEV come from the germline V gene (reference sequence).

The rearrangement joins TRBV25-1 to TRBJ2-6, with 10 positions matching TRBD1. CDR1 is MGHDK, CDR2 SYGVNS, per germline. V lost 5 bases and J lost 4; bases outside the gene matches: 11. The CDR3 length is 18 residues. The CDR3 DNA reads TGTGCCAGCAGTACCAAAGGACAGGGGGTGGCCGGGGCCAACGTCCTGACTTTC. This gives the protein CASSTKGQGVAGANVLTF.